A selection of T cell receptor delta chains follows, all from one sample in a study of gamma-delta T cells after stem cell transplantation. TCRdb applied CATT to the RT-PCR reads for clone calling. Among 2,500 to 3,500 delta-chain clones listed, 3.5% to 5% were seen once. Sequenced sample: gamma-delta T cells. All receptors derive from a human donor. It is not recorded whose cells these are; they may come from a transplant donor. The CDR3 runs from the conserved cysteine through the conserved F or W. Fields, in order: clone size, D gene, J gene, V gene, CDR3 DNA, CDR3 protein. D genes are given only for firm matches. Some rows have no size entry. The others give once, few or many, or a class for an expanded clone.

>-|TRDD3|TRDJ1|TRDV2
TGTGCCTGTGACACCCTGGCCTTACTGGGGGATACCGATAAACTCATCTTT
CACDTLALLGDTDKLIF
>few|TRDD3|TRDJ1|TRDV2
TGTGCCTGTGACATCCTGGGGGTTTCAACCGATAAACTCATCTTT
CACDILGVSTDKLIF
>few|TRDD3|TRDJ1|TRDV2
TGTGCCTGTGACACCTTGGTCTCTGGGGGATACCATTACACCGATAAACTCATCTTT
CACDTLVSGGYHYTDKLIF
>large|-|TRDJ1|TRDV2
TGTGCCTGTGACACGCTAGGACGTAGGCGGCAACACGATAAACTCATCTTT
CACDTLGRRRQHDKLIF
>medium-sized|-|TRDJ1|TRDV2
TGTGCCTGTGATAGTATACTGGGAGTCCCGAGACTCATCTTT
CACDSILGVPRLIF
>few|TRDD3|TRDJ3|TRDV2
TGTGCCTGTGACACCGGGGAACTGGGGGCCCCAAGCTCCTGGGACACCCGACAGATGTTTTTC
CACDTGELGAPSSWDTRQMFF
>-|-|TRDJ1|TRDV2
TGTGCCTGTGATGACATATCCCCTTCTCGACCGGGGGGGCAGTACACCGATAAACTCATCTTT
CACDDISPSRPGGQYTDKLIF
>few|TRDD3|TRDJ1|TRDV2
TGTGCCTGTGACACCGTGGGGGATACGCGCACCGATAAACCCATCTTT
CACDTVGDTRTDKPIF
>few|-|TRDJ1|TRDV2
TGTGCCTGTGACACGCTAGGGGATCATTGGACCGATAAACTCATCTTT
CACDTLGDHWTDKLIF
>few|-|TRDJ1|TRDV2
TGTGCCTGTGACGCGGTGGGGGGTTTGGACACCGATAAACTCATCTTT
CACDAVGGLDTDKLIF
>-|-|TRDJ1|TRDV2
TGTGCCTGTGACTTCCTGGGGACCGATAAACTCATCTTT
CACDFLGTDKLIF
>medium-sized|TRDD3|TRDJ3|TRDV2
TGTGCCTGTGACCAGACTGGGGGAACCTCCTGGGACACCCGACAGATGTTTTTC
CACDQTGGTSWDTRQMFF
>medium-sized|-|TRDJ1|TRDV2
TGTGCCTGTGACACTCTGGGGATGGACACCGATAAACTCATCTTT
CACDTLGMDTDKLIF
>-|TRDD3|TRDJ1|TRDV2
TGTGCCTGTGACTCAATAGGGACTGGGGGATTCCACACCGATAAACTCATCTTT
CACDSIGTGGFHTDKLIF
>few|TRDD3|TRDJ1|TRDV2
TGTGCCTGTGACATGGTGGGGGATTATTCAAAGTACACCGATAAACTCATCTTT
CACDMVGDYSKYTDKLIF
>medium-sized|-|TRDJ3|TRDV2
TGTGCCTGTGACACCGTGTCCTTTAGCTCCTGGGACACCCGACAGATGTTTTTC
CACDTVSFSSWDTRQMFF
>few|TRDD3|TRDJ1|TRDV2
TGTGCCTGTGACACTGTCATACTGGGGGATACCTTTTACACCGATAAACTCATCTTT
CACDTVILGDTFYTDKLIF
>few|-|TRDJ1|TRDV2
TGTGCCTGTGACACCATGGGGGTTAGTACCGATAAACTCATCTTT
CACDTMGVSTDKLIF
>medium-sized|TRDD3|TRDJ1|TRDV2
TGTGCCTGTGACACCCTACTGGGGGATACCGATAAACTCATCTTT
CACDTLLGDTDKLIF
>large|TRDD3|TRDJ1|TRDV2
TGTGCCTGTGACTTTATACTGGGGGATACGCGTTCCGATAAACTCATCTTT
CACDFILGDTRSDKLIF
>medium-sized|TRDD3|TRDJ1|TRDV2
TGTGCCTGTGACACGGTAACTGGGGGATCACAGGGTCACACCGATAAACTCATCTTT
CACDTVTGGSQGHTDKLIF
>-|TRDD3|TRDJ1|TRDV2
TGTGCCTGTGACACTATAAGCTGGGGGCCTTACACCGATAAACTCATCTTT
CACDTISWGPYTDKLIF
>-|-|TRDJ1|TRDV2
TGTGCCTGTGAATACATGGGACAGTTAGGGGTGCCCGATAAACTCATCTTT
CACEYMGQLGVPDKLIF
>large|TRDD3|TRDJ1|TRDV2
TGTGCCTGTGACACCGTAGGTGGGGGATTAGACACCGATAAACTCATCTTT
CACDTVGGGLDTDKLIF
>medium-sized|TRDD3|TRDJ1|TRDV2
TGTGCCTGTGACGGACTGGGGGACCCACCTGTAACCGATAAACTCATCTTT
CACDGLGDPPVTDKLIF
>few|TRDD3|TRDJ3|TRDV2
TGTGCCTGTGACACACTGCTGGGGGATACGTCCTGGGACACCCGACAGATGTTTTTC
CACDTLLGDTSWDTRQMFF
>-|-|TRDJ1|TRDV2
TGTGCCTGTGACCCTCGGGGGGAGGACACCGATAAACTCATCTTT
CACDPRGEDTDKLIF
>medium-sized|-|TRDJ1|TRDV2
TGTGCCTGTGACACCTTGGGGGGCCTGTACACCGATAAACTCATCTTT
CACDTLGGLYTDKLIF
>-|TRDD3|TRDJ1|TRDV2
TGTGCCTGTGACAGCTTACTGGGGGACGACCTCGATAAACTCATCTTT
CACDSLLGDDLDKLIF
>medium-sized|TRDD3|TRDJ1|TRDV2
TGTGCCTGTGACCCCGTACTGGGGGATACTAGGTACACCGATAAACTCATCTTT
CACDPVLGDTRYTDKLIF
>few|-|TRDJ1|TRDV3
TGTGCCTTCCCTGGGCTACGAGACGCGGGGGCGTACACCGATAAACTCATCTTT
CAFPGLRDAGAYTDKLIF
>large|-|TRDJ1|TRDV2
TGTGCCTGTGACACCCTCGTCAGTTCCACCGATAAACTCATCTTT
CACDTLVSSTDKLIF
>few|TRDD3|TRDJ1|TRDV2
TGTGCCTGTGACACTCTGGGGGGGATAACCGATAAACTCATCTTT
CACDTLGGITDKLIF
>large|TRDD3|TRDJ1|TRDV2
TGTGCCTGTGACACCCTGATGGGGATACGCGGGGACACCGATAAACTCATCTTT
CACDTLMGIRGDTDKLIF
>-|TRDD3|TRDJ1|TRDV2
TGTGCCTGTGACAAAGTACGTACTGGGGGTTTCGAAAACACCGATAAACTCATCTTT
CACDKVRTGGFENTDKLIF
>-|TRDD3|TRDJ1|TRDV2
TGTGCCTGTGAGCCCTTAACAGTGGGGGATAAGGGGCCCCCATACACCGATAAACTCATCTTT
CACEPLTVGDKGPPYTDKLIF
>-|-|TRDJ3|TRDV2
TGTGCCTGTGACTACACCGGGGGGGCCGCAAGCTCCTGGGACACCCGACAGATGTTTTTC
CACDYTGGAASSWDTRQMFF
>-|TRDD3|TRDJ1|TRDV2
TGTGCCTGTGACCCCGTACTGGGGGATATTACCGCTAAACTCATCTTT
CACDPVLGDITAKLIF
>few|TRDD3|TRDJ1|TRDV2
TGTGCCTGTGACACTCTGGGGGATGGTGTTCCCGATAAACTCATCTTT
CACDTLGDGVPDKLIF
>medium-sized|TRDD3|TRDJ1|TRDV2
TGTGCCTGTGATCCACTGGGGTTCCGGGTCGATAAACTCATCTTT
CACDPLGFRVDKLIF
>large|-|TRDJ1|TRDV2
TGTGCCTGTGACACTGTGGGGATCCCGTCGGCCGATAAACTCATCTTT
CACDTVGIPSADKLIF
>medium-sized|TRDD3|TRDJ1|TRDV2
TGTGCCTGTGACCCCGTAGCTGGGGGACACCAGTACACCGATAAACTCATCTTT
CACDPVAGGHQYTDKLIF
>medium-sized|TRDD3|TRDJ1|TRDV2
TGTGCCTGTGACACCACGCTACTGGGGGACAACACCGATAAACTCATCTTT
CACDTTLLGDNTDKLIF
>few|TRDD3|TRDJ1|TRDV2
TGTGCCTGTGACACCGTAATTACTGGGGGAGAGAAAGTAGGCTACACCGATAAACTCATCTTT
CACDTVITGGEKVGYTDKLIF
>medium-sized|-|TRDJ1|TRDV2
TGTGCCTGTGACCTCCCAACCTCCTTCGCGGTGGGGGCCCCACACACCGATAAACTCATCTTT
CACDLPTSFAVGAPHTDKLIF
>medium-sized|TRDD3|TRDJ1|TRDV2
TGTGCCTGTGACCCCCTCCGACTGGGGGATACTAACACCGATAAACTCATCTTT
CACDPLRLGDTNTDKLIF
>medium-sized|TRDD3|TRDJ1|TRDV2
TGTGCCTGTGAGCGACTGGGGGATATAAACACCGATAAACTCATCTTT
CACERLGDINTDKLIF
>large|TRDD3|TRDJ3|TRDV2
TGTGCCTGTGACACCATGACTGGGGGTGCTAGCTCCTGGGACACCCGACAGATGTTTTTC
CACDTMTGGASSWDTRQMFF
>few|TRDD3|TRDJ1|TRDV2
TGTGCCTGTGACACACTGGGGGATACGCGCGGGGTGATGGGAACACCCGATAAACTCATCTTT
CACDTLGDTRGVMGTPDKLIF
>-|TRDD3|TRDJ1|TRDV2
TGTGCCTGTGACATACTGGGGCAAACCGATAAACTCATCTTT
CACDILGQTDKLIF
>large|-|TRDJ1|TRDV1
TGTGCTCTTGGGGGAACCGATAAACTCATCTTT
CALGGTDKLIF
>-|TRDD3|TRDJ1|TRDV2
TGTGCCTGTGAATTCATGGGAGGTGGGGGATCCTACACCGATAAACTCATCTTT
CACEFMGGGGSYTDKLIF
>-|TRDD3|TRDJ1|TRDV2
TGTGCCTGTGAAGAACTGGGGGCCTACACCGATAAACTCATCTTT
CACEELGAYTDKLIF
>few|TRDD3|TRDJ1|TRDV2
TGTGCCTGTGACACCGTACTGGGGGACCCGAAGTACACCGATAAACTCATCTTT
CACDTVLGDPKYTDKLIF
>-|-|TRDJ1|TRDV1
TGTGCTCTTGGGGAAAGGGGGCTTCCTCCCCTCCTGGGATGGGTGTGGATAATAGGGTCCGATAAACTCATCTTT
CALGERGLPPLLGWVWIIGSDKLIF
>-|-|TRDJ3|TRDV2
TGTGCCTGTGACACCCTCGAGGATTCCAACCCGACCTGGGACACCCGACAGATGTTTTTC
CACDTLEDSNPTWDTRQMFF
>medium-sized|TRDD3|TRDJ1|TRDV2
TGTGCCTGTGACACCTTGGCTGGGGGATACGCCACCGATAAACTCATCTTT
CACDTLAGGYATDKLIF
>medium-sized|-|TRDJ1|TRDV2
TGTGCCTGTGACACCGTAGAATCTACTGAAAAAAACACCGATAAACTCATCTTT
CACDTVESTEKNTDKLIF